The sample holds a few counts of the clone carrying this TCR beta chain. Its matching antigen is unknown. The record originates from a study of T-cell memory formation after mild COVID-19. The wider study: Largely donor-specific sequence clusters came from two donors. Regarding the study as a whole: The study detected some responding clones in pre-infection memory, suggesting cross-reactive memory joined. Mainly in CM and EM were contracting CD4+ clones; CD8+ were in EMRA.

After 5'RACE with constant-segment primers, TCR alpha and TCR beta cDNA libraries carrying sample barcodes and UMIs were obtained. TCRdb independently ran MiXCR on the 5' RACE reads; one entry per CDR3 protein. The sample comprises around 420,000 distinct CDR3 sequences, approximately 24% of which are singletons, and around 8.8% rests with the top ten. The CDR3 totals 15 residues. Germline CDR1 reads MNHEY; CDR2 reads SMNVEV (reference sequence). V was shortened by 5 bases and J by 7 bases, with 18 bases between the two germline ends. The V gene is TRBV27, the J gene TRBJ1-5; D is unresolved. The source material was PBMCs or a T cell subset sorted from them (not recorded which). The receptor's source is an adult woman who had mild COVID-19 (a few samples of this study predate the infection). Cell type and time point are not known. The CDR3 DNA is TGTGCCAGCAGTCCCGGCGGTCGAGACCCCCAGCCCCAGCATTTT. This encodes CASSPGGRDPQPQHF.